Included here is one TCR beta chain sequence, with context. From germline, CDR1 is MNHNS and CDR2 SASEGT. This CDR3 spans 16 amino acids. Trimming took off 2 bases at V and 4 bases at J, with 17 bases between the two ends. In the study's own analysis: It was from reference gene primer amplification that nucleated cell counts were estimated. Profiled with immunoSEQ multiplex PCR; TCRdb holds only in-frame clones, not every one. V, J and clone size are taken as reported in that table, and D and trimming were inferred from the DNA itself. The table lists about 230,000 clones, approximately 87% of them singletons. These data originate in a study of blood T cell repertoires in COVID-19. In the study overall: Acute and convalescent COVID-19 specimens originated in the United States, Italy and Spain. From T cells, B-cell-depleted T cells, or PBMCs came the material, which was cDNA or gDNA.

The rearrangement uses TRBV6-1 and TRBJ2-5; tentative D call: TRBD1 (6 bases). The sample consisted of peripheral blood. The sequence came from a woman aged 65 to 85 with active or convalescent COVID-19. The CDR3 is CASSETMSRGGETQYF. The CDR3 DNA follows: TGTGCCAGCAGTGAAACCATGAGCAGGGGCGGAGAGACCCAGTACTTC.